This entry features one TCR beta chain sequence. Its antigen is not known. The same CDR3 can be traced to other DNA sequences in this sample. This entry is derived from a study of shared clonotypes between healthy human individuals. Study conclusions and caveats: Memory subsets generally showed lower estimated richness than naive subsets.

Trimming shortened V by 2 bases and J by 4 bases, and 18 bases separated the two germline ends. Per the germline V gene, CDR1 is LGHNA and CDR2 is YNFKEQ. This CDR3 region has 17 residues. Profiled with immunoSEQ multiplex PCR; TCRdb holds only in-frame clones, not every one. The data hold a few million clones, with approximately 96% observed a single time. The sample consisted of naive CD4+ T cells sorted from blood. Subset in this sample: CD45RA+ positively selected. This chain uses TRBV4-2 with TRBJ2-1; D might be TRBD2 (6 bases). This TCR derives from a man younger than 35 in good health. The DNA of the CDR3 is TGTGCCAGCAGCCAACACGGGACTCCCGGGGAGTACAATGAGCAGTTCTTC. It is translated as CASSQHGTPGEYNEQFF.